This entry concerns a single TCR beta chain. Its cognate antigen is unknown. The source of the sample is a study of vaccination and CD4 T cells after COVID-19. Whole-study context: SARS-CoV-2 PCR on nasal swabs had been positive for the convalescent patients; several were mild and one was severe. Whole-study results and caveats: The study sampled relatively few convalescent patients and omitted early post-infection timepoints.

Treatment meaning: approximately nine-day PBMC culture with coronavirus spike peptide pools or control peptides (ViraFEST assay). Under the ViraFEST approach, antigen-specific T cells were expanded with peptide pools and TCRs subsequently sequenced. Cultured CD4+ T-cell DNA underwent Oncomine TCR Beta short-read sequencing. Extraction of genomic DNA was performed on cultured CD4+ T cells. TCRdb re-analysed the PCR reads in MiXCR, keeping a single row per CDR3 protein. Here the sample spans some 13,000 distinct CDR3 sequences, less than 35% being singletons. CDR3 length: 13 amino acids. Germline V lookup: CDR1 MNHEY, CDR2 SVGEGT. V lost 2 bases to trimming and J lost 5 bases, with 9 bases between them.

What was sequenced was CD4+ T cells from blood, cultured in vitro. The chain employs TRBV6-2 or TRBV6-3 and TRBJ1-2, with D possibly matching TRBD1 (6 bases). The TCR comes from a human donor who had recovered from COVID-19. In DNA, the CDR3 is TGTGCCAGCAGTTACGACAGGAGGTATGGCTACACCTTC. Its protein is CASSYDRRYGYTF.